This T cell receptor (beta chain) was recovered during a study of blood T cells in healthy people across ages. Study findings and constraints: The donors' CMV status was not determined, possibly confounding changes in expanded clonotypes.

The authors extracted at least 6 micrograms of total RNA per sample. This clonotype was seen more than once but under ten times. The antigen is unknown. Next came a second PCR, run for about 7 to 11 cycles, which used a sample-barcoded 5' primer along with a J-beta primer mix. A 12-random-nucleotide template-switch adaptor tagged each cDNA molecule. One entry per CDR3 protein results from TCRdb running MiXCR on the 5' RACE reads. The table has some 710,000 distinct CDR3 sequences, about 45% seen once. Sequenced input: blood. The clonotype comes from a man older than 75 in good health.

The CDR3 here is CASSPLTVGYQETQYF. The CDR3 nucleotides read TGTGCCAGCAGCCCACTGACAGTCGGGTACCAAGAGACCCAGTACTTC. The chain employs TRBV6-5 and TRBJ2-5; tentative D call: TRBD1 (5 bases). CDR3 length: 16 residues. Trimming removed 6 bases from V and 0 bases from J, with 17 bases in between. Germline-derived CDR1 and CDR2 are MNHEY and SVGAGI.